This T cell receptor (beta chain) derives from a study of T cells after yellow fever vaccination. The overall study: Low-cell-number fractions underwent preparation using SMART-Seq v4 Ultra Low Input.

The CDR3 contains 15 residues. CDR1 is MNHEY and CDR2 is SVGAGI in the germline V gene. J was trimmed by 7 bases and V by 7 bases; bases with no gene match: 6. TCRdb processed the 5' RACE reads anew with MiXCR; each CDR3 protein has one entry. Here the sample spans 100,000 to 150,000 distinct CDR3 sequences, about 8.8% being singletons. Sequencing used CD8+ T cells sorted from PBMCs, obtained on the day of the yellow fever booster vaccination. This chain joins TRBV6-5 and TRBJ2-1; 14 bases agree with TRBD2. The clonotype comes from a man between 18 and 29 years old who received the YFV17D yellow fever vaccine. The CDR3 DNA reads TGTGCCAGCACCTGGACTAGCGGGGGGCCTAATGAGCAGTTCTTC. Residues: CASTWTSGGPNEQFF.